These 13 T cell receptor beta chains share one sample of origin, sequenced in a study of T-cell memory formation after mild COVID-19. TCRdb re-called the 5' RACE reads with MiXCR, one entry per CDR3 protein. The profile covers 190,000 or so distinct CDR3 sequences, with about 27% appearing a single time and around 10% taken by the ten largest. The specimen sequenced was PBMCs or a T cell subset sorted from them (not recorded which). Receptors originate from an adult woman who had mild COVID-19 (a few samples of this study predate the infection). Cell type and time point are not known.

In its sample, this clonotype was seen many times. The chain's CDR3 is CASSDGRVSRDPPLHEQYF. The CDR3 DNA reads TGTGCCAGCAGTGACGGTAGGGTCAGTAGAGACCCACCGCTTCACGAGCAGTACTTC. The chain is built from TRBV25-1 and TRBJ2-7; no clear D gene. Germline V gene lookup returns CDR1 MGHDK and CDR2 SYGVNS. This CDR3 is built from 19 residues. Between the trimmed V and J ends, which lost 3 bases and 5 bases, there was a span of 29 bases.

This clonotype was detected ten times or more. The junction departs from the called germline gene at one end, perhaps through a read error. J is TRBJ2-1 and V is TRBV12-3 or TRBV12-4; D remains unclear. The CDR3 contains 11 residues. CDR3 amino acids: CASSLGNEQFF. DNA for the CDR3: TGTGCCAGCAGCTTAGGGAATGAGCAGTTCTTC.

This chain links TRBV7-2 with TRBJ2-5, with 14 bases lining up with TRBD2. CDR3 length equals 16 residues. Trimming cost V 6 bases and J 5 bases; bases outside gene matches: 8. The germline V gene encodes CDR1 SGHTA and CDR2 FQGNSA. The chain's CDR3 is CASSLRLAGGRETQYF. The CDR3 nucleotides are TGTGCCAGCAGTCTTCGACTAGCGGGAGGGCGGGAGACCCAGTACTTC.

The V call is TRBV6-2 or TRBV6-3, the J call TRBJ2-3, with 8 bases fitting TRBD1. Germline V CDR1 and CDR2: MNHEY, SVGEGT. Germline trimming cut 8 bases from V and 4 bases from J; bases unmatched to any gene: 5. The CDR3 contains 13 residues. The CDR3 region is CASSQGDADTQYF. CDR3 bases: TGTGCCAGCTCACAGGGGGACGCAGATACGCAGTATTTT.

This clonotype was seen only a few times. V and J are TRBV29-1 and TRBJ1-2; tentative D call: TRBD1 (5 bases). Trimming stripped 7 bases from V and 4 bases from J, with 13 bases between. The CDR3 sequence is 12 residues long. CDR1 is SQVTM and CDR2 is ANQGSEA in the germline V gene. DNA of the CDR3: TGCAGCGCCCTGACAGAGACCTATGGCTACACCTTC. Translating it yields CSALTETYGYTF.

The chain uses TRBV27 and TRBJ2-7; unclear D gene. Germline CDR1 MNHEY, CDR2 SMNVEV (reference sequence). The V and J ends lost 5 bases and 3 bases respectively, with 14 bases between them. The CDR3 is 14 residues long. CDR3 in amino acids: CASSPNDGFYEQYF. The CDR3 nucleotides read TGTGCCAGCAGTCCCAACGACGGGTTCTACGAGCAGTACTTC.

J is TRBJ2-7 and V is TRBV4-3; D remains ambiguous. The germline V gene encodes CDR1 LGHNA and CDR2 YSLEER. The V and J ends lost 2 bases and 2 bases respectively, with 13 bases between them. The CDR3 loop spans 15 amino acids. For the CDR3, the DNA is TGCGCCAGCAGCCAAAGACAAGGGAAGGCCTACGAGCAGTACTTC. It is translated as CASSQRQGKAYEQYF.

The DNA for the CDR3 is TGTGCCATCAGTGAGTGGGGACAGGGATCATCTAACTATGGCTACACCTTC. As protein: CAISEWGQGSSNYGYTF. The gene calls are TRBV10-3 and TRBJ1-2; the match to TRBD1 covers 9 bases. Looked up from germline, CDR1 is ENHRY and CDR2 is SYGVKD. The CDR3 is made up of 17 amino acids. V lost 1 base to trimming and J lost 0 bases; unmatched junction nucleotides: 6.

V gene TRBV7-9 combines with J gene TRBJ1-2; a possible D gene is TRBD1 (5 bases). There are 13 residues in the CDR3. The germline CDR1 and CDR2 sequences are SEHNR and FQNEAQ (reference sequence). Trimming took 11 bases from V and 5 from J, leaving 18 bases between them. The CDR3 spells CADRPGTEYGYTF. For the CDR3, the DNA is TGTGCCGACCGGCCGGGGACGGAGTATGGCTACACCTTC.

The chain combines TRBV5-6 with TRBJ1-4; 7 positions agree with TRBD1. Trimming cost V 0 bases and J 14 bases; bases outside gene matches: 7. Germline V CDR1 and CDR2: SGHDT, YYEEEE. CDR3 size: 13 residues. CDR3 residues: CASSLGGTVALFF. Here the CDR3 DNA reads TGTGCCAGCAGCTTGGGGGGGACAGTGGCGCTGTTTTTT.

This clonotype showed up just a few times. The gene calls are TRBV19 and TRBJ2-3; 7 positions match TRBD2. Germline V gene data show CDR1 as LNHDA and CDR2 as SQIVND (reference sequence). The CDR3 extends over 14 amino acids. With 8 bases clipped from V and 6 bases from J, the junction kept 11 bases outside the gene matches. CDR3 bases: TGTGCCAGTTGGAGCGGGATAGGTATCGATACGCAGTATTTT. It codes for CASWSGIGIDTQYF. The whole variable domain, remainder taken from reference TRBV19 and TRBJ2-3, is DGGITQSPKYLFRKEGQNVTLSCEQNLNHDAMYWYRQDPGQGLRLIYYSQIVNDFQKGDIAEGYSVSREKKESFPLTVTSAQKNPTAFYLCASWSGIGIDTQYFGPGTRLTVL.

This chain joins TRBV20-1 and TRBJ1-2, with unresolved D. Germline V gene data show CDR1 as DFQATT and CDR2 as SNEGSKA (reference sequence). This CDR3 is 17 amino acids long. Deletions cut 1 base from V and 4 bases from J, with 22 bases between. CDR3 protein: CSARANGNPYPIYGYTF. CDR3 bases: TGCAGTGCTAGAGCGAATGGGAACCCCTACCCAATCTATGGCTACACCTTC.

The chain carries TRBV29-1 and TRBJ2-1, with D maybe TRBD2 (6 bases). With 5 bases removed from V and 9 bases from J, the gap between germline ends came to 20 bases. The CDR3 loop spans 14 amino acids. Germline CDR1 reads SQVTM; CDR2 reads ANQGSEA. As DNA, the CDR3 is TGCAGCGTTCCCACCGGGCAGCGGGCAGGTGAGCAGTTCTTC. The encoded protein is CSVPTGQRAGEQFF.